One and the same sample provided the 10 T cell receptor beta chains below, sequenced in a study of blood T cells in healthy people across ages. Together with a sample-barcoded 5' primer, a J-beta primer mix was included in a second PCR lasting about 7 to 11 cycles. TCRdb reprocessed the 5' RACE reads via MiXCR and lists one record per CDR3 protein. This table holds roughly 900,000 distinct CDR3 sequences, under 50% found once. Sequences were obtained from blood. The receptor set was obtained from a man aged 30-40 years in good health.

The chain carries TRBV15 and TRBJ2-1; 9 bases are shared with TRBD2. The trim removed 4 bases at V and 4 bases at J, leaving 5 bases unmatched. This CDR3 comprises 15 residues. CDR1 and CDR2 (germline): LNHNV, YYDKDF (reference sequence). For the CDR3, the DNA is TGTGCCACCAGCACTGCGGGGGGGAGGTACAATGAGCAGTTCTTC. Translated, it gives CATSTAGGRYNEQFF.

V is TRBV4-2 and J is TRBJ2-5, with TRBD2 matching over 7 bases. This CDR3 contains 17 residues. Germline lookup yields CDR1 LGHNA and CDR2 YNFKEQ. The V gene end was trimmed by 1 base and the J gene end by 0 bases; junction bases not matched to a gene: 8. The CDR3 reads CASSQGASGTYQETQYF. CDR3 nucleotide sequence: TGTGCCAGCAGCCAAGGGGCTAGCGGCACCTACCAAGAGACCCAGTACTTC.

As DNA, the CDR3 is TGCAGTTCTCCCCTACGGCATCTGATGGGCGAGCAGTACTTC. Translation gives CSSPLRHLMGEQYF. The chain uses TRBV20-1 and TRBJ2-1; D is undetermined. The end of the DNA is better explained by TRBJ2-7, so the J call may be wrong. Germline lookup yields CDR1 DFQATT and CDR2 SNEGSKA (reference sequence). CDR3 length: 14 residues.

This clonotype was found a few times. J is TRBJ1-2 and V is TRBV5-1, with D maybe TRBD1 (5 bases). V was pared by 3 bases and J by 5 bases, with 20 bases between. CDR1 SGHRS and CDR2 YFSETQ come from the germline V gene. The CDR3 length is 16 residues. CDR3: CASSSDPGLEEYGYTF. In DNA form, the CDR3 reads TGCGCCAGCAGCTCTGATCCGGGACTAGAAGAGTATGGCTACACCTTC. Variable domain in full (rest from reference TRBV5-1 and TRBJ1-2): KAGVTQTPRYLIKTRGQQVTLSCSPISGHRSVSWYQQTPGQGLQFLFEYFSETQRNKGNFPGRFSGRQFSNSRSEMNVSTLELGDSALYLCASSSDPGLEEYGYTFGSGTRLTVV.

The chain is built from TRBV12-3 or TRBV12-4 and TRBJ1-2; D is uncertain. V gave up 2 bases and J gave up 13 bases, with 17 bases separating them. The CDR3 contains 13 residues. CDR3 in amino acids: CASSLRSPRGGTF. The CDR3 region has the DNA TGTGCCAGCAGTTTAAGATCTCCCCGAGGTGGCACCTTC.

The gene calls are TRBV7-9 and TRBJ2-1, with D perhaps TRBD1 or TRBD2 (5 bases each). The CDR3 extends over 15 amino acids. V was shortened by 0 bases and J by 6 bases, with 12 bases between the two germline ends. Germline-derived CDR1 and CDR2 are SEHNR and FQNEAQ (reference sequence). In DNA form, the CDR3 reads TGTGCCAGCAGCTTAGCGGGGGATTCAGGCAATGAGCAGTTCTTC. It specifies CASSLAGDSGNEQFF.

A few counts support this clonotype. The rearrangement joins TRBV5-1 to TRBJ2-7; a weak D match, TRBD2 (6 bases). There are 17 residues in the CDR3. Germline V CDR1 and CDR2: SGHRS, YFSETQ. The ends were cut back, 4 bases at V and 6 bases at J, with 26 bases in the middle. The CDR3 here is CASSRRGGPGDIAEQYF. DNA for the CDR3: TGCGCCAGCAGCCGTCGGGGTGGTCCGGGAGACATTGCCGAGCAGTACTTC.

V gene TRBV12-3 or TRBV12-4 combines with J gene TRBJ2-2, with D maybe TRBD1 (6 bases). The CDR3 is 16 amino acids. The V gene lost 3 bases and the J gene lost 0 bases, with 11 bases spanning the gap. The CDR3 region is CASSLGRGSNTGELFF. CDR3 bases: TGTGCCAGCAGTTTGGGCAGGGGATCGAACACCGGGGAGCTGTTTTTT.

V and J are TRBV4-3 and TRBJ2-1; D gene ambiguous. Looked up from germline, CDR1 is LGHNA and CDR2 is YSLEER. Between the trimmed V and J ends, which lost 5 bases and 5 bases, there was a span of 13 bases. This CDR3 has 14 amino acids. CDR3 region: CASSGVGSNNEQFF. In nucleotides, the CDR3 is TGCGCCAGCAGCGGCGTGGGGTCAAACAATGAGCAGTTCTTC.

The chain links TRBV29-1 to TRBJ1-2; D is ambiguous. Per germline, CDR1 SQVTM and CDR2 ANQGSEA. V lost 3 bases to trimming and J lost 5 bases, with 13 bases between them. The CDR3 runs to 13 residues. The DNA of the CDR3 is TGCAGCGTTGAGCTGAGTAGGGCATATGGCTACACCTTC. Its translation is CSVELSRAYGYTF.